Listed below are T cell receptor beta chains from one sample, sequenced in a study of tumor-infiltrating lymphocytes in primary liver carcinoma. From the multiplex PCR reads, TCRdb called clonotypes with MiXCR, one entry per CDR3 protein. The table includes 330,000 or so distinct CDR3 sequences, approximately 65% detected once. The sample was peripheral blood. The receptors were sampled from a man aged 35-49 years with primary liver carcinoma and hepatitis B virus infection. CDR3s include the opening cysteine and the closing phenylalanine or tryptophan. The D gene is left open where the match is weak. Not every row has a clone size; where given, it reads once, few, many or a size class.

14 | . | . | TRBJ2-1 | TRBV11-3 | CASAVGWGMDGQFF | TGTGCCAGCGCCGTGGGGTGGGGGATGGATGGGCAGTTCTTC
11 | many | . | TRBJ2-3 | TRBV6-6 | CASSSLRSEYF | TGTGCCAGCAGTTCCTTACGGTCGGAATATTTT
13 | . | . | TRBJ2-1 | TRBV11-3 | CSSSFGEEHEQFF | TGTTCCAGCAGCTTCGGAGAGGAGCACGAGCAGTTCTTC
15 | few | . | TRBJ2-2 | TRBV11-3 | CASSPRGSWGGELFF | TGTGCCAGCAGCCCTCGCGGGTCTTGGGGCGGGGAGCTGTTTTTT
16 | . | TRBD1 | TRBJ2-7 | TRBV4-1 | CAGGQDVAGGAYEQYF | TGCGCCGGCGGCCAAGACGTGGCAGGGGGCGCATACGAGCAGTACTTC
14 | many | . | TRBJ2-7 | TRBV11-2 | CASSSGTVQEEQYF | TGTGCCAGCAGCTCTGGGACTGTCCAGGAGGAGCAGTACTTC
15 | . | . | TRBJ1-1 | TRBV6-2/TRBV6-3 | CASSLGDDLDTEAFF | TGTGCCAGCAGTCTCGGGGACGACCTTGACACTGAAGCTTTCTTT
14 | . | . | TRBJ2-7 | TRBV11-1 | CASSRVSHSYEQYF | TGTGCCAGCAGTCGGGTCTCCCACTCCTACGAGCAGTACTTC
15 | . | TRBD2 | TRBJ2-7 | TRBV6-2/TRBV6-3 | CASRVLATSFYEQYF | TGTGCCAGCAGGGTACTAGCGACGAGCTTCTACGAGCAGTACTTC
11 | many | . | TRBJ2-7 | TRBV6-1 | CASRDTNEQYF | TGTGCCAGCAGGGATACTAACGAGCAGTACTTC
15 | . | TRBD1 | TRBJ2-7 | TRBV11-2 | CASSLGWDSRGEQYF | TGTGCCAGCAGCTTAGGTTGGGACAGCCGCGGTGAGCAGTACTTC
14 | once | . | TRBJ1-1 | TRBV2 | CTSSSGQGVTEAFF | TGTACCAGCTCCTCTGGGCAGGGAGTTACTGAAGCTTTCTTT
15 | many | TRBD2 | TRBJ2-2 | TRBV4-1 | CASSLSGANTGELFF | TGCGCCAGCAGCCTTAGCGGGGCGAACACCGGGGAGCTGTTTTTT
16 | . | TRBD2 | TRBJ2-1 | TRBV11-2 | CAISSPETSGRNEQFF | TGTGCCATCAGCTCTCCCGAGACTAGCGGGAGAAATGAGCAGTTCTTC
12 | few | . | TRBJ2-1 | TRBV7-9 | CASSLSGAEQFF | TGTGCCAGCAGCTTATCGGGGGCCGAGCAGTTCTTC
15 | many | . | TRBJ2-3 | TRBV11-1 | CASSLLITSTDTQYF | TGTGCCAGCAGCTTACTGATCACTAGCACAGATACGCAGTATTTT
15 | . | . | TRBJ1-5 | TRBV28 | CASSLFWVSNQSQHF | TGTGCCAGCAGTTTATTTTGGGTGAGCAATCAGTCCCAGCATTTT
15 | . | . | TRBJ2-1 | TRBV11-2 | CAGSLGPISYSEEFF | TGTGCCGGCAGCTTAGGTCCTATCTCCTACAGTGAGGAGTTCTTC
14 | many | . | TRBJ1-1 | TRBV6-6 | CASSYSGGDTEAFF | TGTGCCAGCAGTTACTCCGGGGGGGACACTGAAGCTTTCTTT
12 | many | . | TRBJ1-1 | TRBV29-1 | CSAGQMNTEAFF | TGCAGCGCGGGACAAATGAACACTGAAGCTTTCTTT
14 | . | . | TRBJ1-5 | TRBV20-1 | CSAGERGGTQPQHF | TGCAGTGCTGGAGAGAGGGGGGGGACACAGCCCCAGCATTTT
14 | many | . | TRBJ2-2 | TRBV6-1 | CASSDSIMHRELFF | TGTGCCAGCAGTGACTCCATAATGCACCGGGAGCTGTTTTTT
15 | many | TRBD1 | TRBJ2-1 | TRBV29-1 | CSVEGGQGLYNEQFF | TGCAGCGTTGAAGGGGGACAGGGACTTTACAATGAGCAGTTCTTC
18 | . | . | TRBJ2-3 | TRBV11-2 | CASSLGPMAAGFTDTQYF | TGTGCCAGTAGCTTAGGCCCAATGGCCGCGGGCTTCACAGATACGCAGTATTTT
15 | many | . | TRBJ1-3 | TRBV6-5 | CASSYAGAVGNTIYF | TGTGCCAGCAGTTACGCGGGGGCAGTTGGAAACACCATATATTTT
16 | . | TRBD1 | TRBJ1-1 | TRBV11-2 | CASSLVYRGTGNEAFF | TGTGCCAGCAGCTTAGTCTACAGGGGGACGGGGAATGAAGCTTTCTTT
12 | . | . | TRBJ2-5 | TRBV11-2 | CASCFRGYTQYF | TGTGCCAGCTGCTTCCGGGGGTACACCCAGTACTTC
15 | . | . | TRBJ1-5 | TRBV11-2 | CASSLAGRSTDTQHF | TGTGCCAGCAGCTTAGCCGGCAGGAGCACGGATACGCAGCATTTT
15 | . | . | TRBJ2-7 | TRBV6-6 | CASSYSSRRGGEQYF | TGTGCCAGCAGTTACTCGAGTCGAAGGGGTGGCGAGCAGTACTTC
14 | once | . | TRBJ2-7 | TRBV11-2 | CASSPRTAGYEQYF | TGTGCCAGCAGCCCCAGGACGGCGGGTTACGAGCAGTACTTC
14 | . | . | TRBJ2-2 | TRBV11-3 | CGSSLGGYTGELFF | TGTGGCAGCAGCTTAGGGGGGTACACCGGGGAGCTGTTTTTT
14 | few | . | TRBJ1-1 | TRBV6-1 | CASIPSTENTEAFF | TGTGCCAGCATCCCTAGTACAGAGAACACTGAAGCTTTCTTT
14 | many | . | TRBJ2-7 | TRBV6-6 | CASSYSGGAEEQYF | TGTGCCAGCAGTTACTCGGGGGGAGCGGAGGAGCAGTACTTC
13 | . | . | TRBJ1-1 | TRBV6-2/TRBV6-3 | CASSYSGGTEAFF | TGTGCCAGCAGTTACTCGGGGGGCACTGAAGCTTTCTTT
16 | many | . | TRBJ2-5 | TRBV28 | CASSLGGRTTQETQYF | TGTGCCAGCAGTTTAGGGGGACGGACGACACAAGAGACCCAGTACTTC
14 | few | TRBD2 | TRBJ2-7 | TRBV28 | CASKQGLAFYEQYF | TGTGCCAGCAAGCAGGGACTAGCCTTCTACGAGCAGTACTTC
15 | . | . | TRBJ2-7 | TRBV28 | CASSLWGASDYEQYF | TGTGCCAGCAGTTTATGGGGGGCTAGCGACTACGAGCAGTACTTC
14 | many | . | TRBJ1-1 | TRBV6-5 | CATLGGPSDTEAFF | TGTGCCACCTTGGGGGGCCCAAGTGACACTGAAGCTTTCTTT
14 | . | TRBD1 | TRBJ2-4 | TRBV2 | CASLQSGDRVIQYF | TGTGCCAGCTTACAATCGGGGGACAGGGTTATTCAGTACTTC
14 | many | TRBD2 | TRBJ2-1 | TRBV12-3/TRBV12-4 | CASGSSGTDNEQFF | TGTGCCAGCGGGTCTAGCGGGACTGACAATGAGCAGTTCTTC